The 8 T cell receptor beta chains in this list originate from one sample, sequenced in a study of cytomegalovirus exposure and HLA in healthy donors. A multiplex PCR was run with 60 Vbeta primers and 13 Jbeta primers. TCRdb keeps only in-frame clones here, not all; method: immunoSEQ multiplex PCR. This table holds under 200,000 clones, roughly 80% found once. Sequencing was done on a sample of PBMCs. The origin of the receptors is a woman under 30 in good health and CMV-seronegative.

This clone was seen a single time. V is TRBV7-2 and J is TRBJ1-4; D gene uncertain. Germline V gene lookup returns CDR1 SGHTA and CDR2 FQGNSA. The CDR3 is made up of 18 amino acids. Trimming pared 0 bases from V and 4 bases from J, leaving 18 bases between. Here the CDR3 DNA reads TGTGCCAGCAGCTTAGCGAGCGCCAGTCTCTTATTTAATGAAAAACTGTTTTTT. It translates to CASSLASASLLFNEKLFF.

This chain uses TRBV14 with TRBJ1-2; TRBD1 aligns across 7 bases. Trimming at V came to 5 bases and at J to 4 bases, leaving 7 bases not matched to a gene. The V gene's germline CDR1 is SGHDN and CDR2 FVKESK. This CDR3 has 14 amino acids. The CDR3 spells CASSVSQGGYGYTF. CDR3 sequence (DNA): TGTGCCAGCAGCGTTTCCCAGGGGGGCTATGGCTACACCTTC.

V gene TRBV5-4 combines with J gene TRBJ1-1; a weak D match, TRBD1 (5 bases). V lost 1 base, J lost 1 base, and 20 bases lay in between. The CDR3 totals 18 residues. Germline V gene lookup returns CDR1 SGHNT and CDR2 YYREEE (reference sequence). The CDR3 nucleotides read TGTGCCAGCAGCTTGCCAGGGACGGGACTAGCCCCGAACACTGAAGCTTTCTTT. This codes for CASSLPGTGLAPNTEAFF. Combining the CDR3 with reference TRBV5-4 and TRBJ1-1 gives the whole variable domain ETGVTQSPTHLIKTRGQQVTLRCSSQSGHNTVSWYQQALGQGPQFIFQYYREEENGRGNFPPRFSGLQFPNYSSELNVNALELDDSALYLCASSLPGTGLAPNTEAFFGQGTRLTVV.

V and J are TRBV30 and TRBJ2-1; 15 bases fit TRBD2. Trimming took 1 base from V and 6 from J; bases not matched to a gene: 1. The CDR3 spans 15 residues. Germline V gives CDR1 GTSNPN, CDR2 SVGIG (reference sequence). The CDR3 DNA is TGTGCCTGGAGTGGGACTAGCGGGAGGGCCAATGAGCAGTTCTTC. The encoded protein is CAWSGTSGRANEQFF.

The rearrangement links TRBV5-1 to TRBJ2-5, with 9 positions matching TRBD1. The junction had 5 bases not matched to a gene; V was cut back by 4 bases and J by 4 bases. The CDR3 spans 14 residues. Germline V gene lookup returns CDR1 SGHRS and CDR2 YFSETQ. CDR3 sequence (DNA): TGCGCCAGCAGCGGGGGGACAGGGAGAGAGACCCAGTACTTC. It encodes CASSGGTGRETQYF.

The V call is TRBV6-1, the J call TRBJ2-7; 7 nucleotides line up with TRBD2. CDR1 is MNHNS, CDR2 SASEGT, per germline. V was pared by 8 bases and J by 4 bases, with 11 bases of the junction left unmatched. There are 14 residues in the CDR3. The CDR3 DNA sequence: TGTGCCAGCGGTCCGGGACTACCAACTTACGAGCAGTACTTC. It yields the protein CASGPGLPTYEQYF.

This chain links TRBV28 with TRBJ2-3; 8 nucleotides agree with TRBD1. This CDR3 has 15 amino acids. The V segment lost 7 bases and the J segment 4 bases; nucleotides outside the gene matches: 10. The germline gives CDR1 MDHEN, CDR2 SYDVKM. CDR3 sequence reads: CASNARTGFSDTQYF. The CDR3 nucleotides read TGTGCCAGCAATGCTAGGACAGGGTTTTCAGATACGCAGTATTTT.

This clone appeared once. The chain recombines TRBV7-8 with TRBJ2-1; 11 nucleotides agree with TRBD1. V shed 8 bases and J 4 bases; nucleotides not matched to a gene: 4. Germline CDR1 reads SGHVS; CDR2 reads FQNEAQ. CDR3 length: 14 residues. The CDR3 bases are TGTGCCAGCCTCGGACAGGGGGCTTACAATGAGCAGTTCTTC. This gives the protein CASLGQGAYNEQFF.